This is a list of T cell receptor beta chains from one sample in a study of blood T cell repertoires in COVID-19. TCRdb's table, derived via immunoSEQ multiplex PCR, lists solely in-frame clones and lacks some. Of about 480,000 clones in the sample, about 88% are singletons; the top ten hold around 0.95%. Sequencing used peripheral blood. Receptors originate from a young man with COVID-19, enrolled during active disease. CDR3s include the opening cysteine and the closing phenylalanine or tryptophan. Each record gives: V gene, D gene, CDR3 protein. D genes are given only for firm matches.

TRBV3-1/TRBV3-2,.,CASSPQNLISPWSPYGYTF
TRBV2,.,CASSDERSSYNEQFF
TRBV10-2,.,CASSEGAVETQYF
TRBV5-1,.,CASSPLRSGTGELFF
TRBV6-1,TRBD1,CASSEADRGRGYTF
TRBV5-1,.,CASSPDGGNYGYTF
TRBV5-1,.,CASSLVTGTTEAFF
TRBV30,.,CAWRRSAPGSYEQYF
TRBV5-1,.,CASSGSGSYNEQFF
TRBV29-1,TRBD2,CSAYTADGSGKQYNEQFF
TRBV2,TRBD2,CASRRAGGSQETQYF
TRBV3-1/TRBV3-2,.,CASSQLAGIHEQYF
TRBV12-5,TRBD1,CASGLEYSGTEKPGNTIYF
TRBV7-8,TRBD1,CASSLATQGRKTEAFF
TRBV24-1,.,CATSDPAGETGDEQFF
TRBV2,TRBD1,CASSLQGIETQYF
TRBV5-4,TRBD2,CASSRSTGGTDTQYF
TRBV6-1,TRBD1,CASSEHRQGARQPQHF
TRBV10-1,TRBD1,CASSDGTGQKLFF
TRBV5-1,.,CASSVIPGQGYGYTF
TRBV7-8,TRBD1,CASSFYTSGTGSSYEQYF
TRBV4-1,TRBD1,CASSQGKGTGETYEQYF
TRBV19,.,CASNNRESYNSPLHF
TRBV30,.,CAWSVTTSTDTQYF
TRBV27,.,CASTDGGRTDTQYF
TRBV7-8,TRBD1,CASSLERQGLTEAFF
TRBV19,.,CASSLFGQPQETQYF
TRBV19,.,CASSIVTAGEEKLFF
TRBV3-1/TRBV3-2,.,CASSQDRAYEQYF
TRBV2,TRBD1,CASSESRDRGYTAQHF
TRBV3-1/TRBV3-2,.,CASSQDPGTSIYEQYF
TRBV5-1,.,CASSLGTGGGTEAFF
TRBV30,TRBD2,CAWSVLAGAGEQFF
TRBV6-6,.,CASSYDGGSLNYGYTF
TRBV7-9,.,CASSSAGLGGEQYF
TRBV7-8,.,CASSFEGDYIQYF
TRBV2,TRBD2,CASSEGGFFGYEQYF
TRBV29-1,.,CSVHAAAGKMIEQYF
TRBV15,.,CATSTADYTDTQYF
TRBV21-1,.,CASSKHRTGPDSPLHF
TRBV5-8,.,CASSFTANTEAFF
TRBV11-2,TRBD2,CASSSGLAGGLNEQYF
TRBV20-1,.,CAGREGSPLHF
TRBV6-5,.,CASGPKGNTIYF
TRBV24-1,TRBD1,CATSPGVGQGIYNTEAFF
TRBV7-8,.,CASSNRDHSYEQYF
TRBV2,.,CASSGESWSYSNQPQHF
TRBV24-1,TRBD2,CATSDGLGPDTQYF
TRBV5-1,TRBD2,CASSPPRGERGETQYF
TRBV5-1,TRBD2,CASRDYPTYQETQYF
TRBV30,.,CAWSLKGLIRTDTQYF
TRBV2,TRBD1,CAILRQGLNYGYTF
TRBV28,.,CASSLFSGSYEQYF